This T cell receptor beta chain originates from a study of preoperative IRX-2 immunotherapy in early breast cancer. The treatment is: preoperative locoregional IRX-2 cytokine immunotherapy. This phase Ib study tested locoregional IRX-2 cytokine immunotherapy given before surgery. CDR3 length: 17 residues. The germline V gene encodes CDR1 SGHVS and CDR2 FNYEAQ. V dropped 5 bases and J dropped 1 base, with 20 bases sitting between them. Using immunoSEQ multiplex PCR, the repertoire was profiled, and TCRdb retains in-frame clones only, with some absent. Of 20,000 to 30,000 clones listed, approximately 80% are singletons.

V gene TRBV7-6 combines with J gene TRBJ1-1; D perhaps matches TRBD1 (5 bases). This TCR was recovered from a human donor with breast cancer. The input for sequencing was lymph node tissue, taken before IRX-2 immunotherapy. The CDR3 DNA sequence: TGTGCCAGCAGCCAAGATCGGCCAGGGAGGGCGAACACTGAAGCTTTCTTT. Translation gives CASSQDRPGRANTEAFF.